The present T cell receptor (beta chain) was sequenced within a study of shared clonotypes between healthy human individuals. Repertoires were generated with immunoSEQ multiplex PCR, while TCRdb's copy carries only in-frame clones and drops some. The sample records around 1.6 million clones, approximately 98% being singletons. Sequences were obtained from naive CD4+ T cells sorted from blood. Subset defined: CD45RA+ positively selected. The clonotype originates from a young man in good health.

The CDR3 DNA sequence: TGCGCCAGCAGATATACAGGGACCTCTGGAAACACCATATATTTT. Its protein product is CASRYTGTSGNTIYF. The chain carries TRBV5-1 and TRBJ1-3; D perhaps matches TRBD1 (6 bases). Germline loops: CDR1 SGHRS, CDR2 YFSETQ. Trimming shortened V by 5 bases and J by 0 bases, and 12 bases separated the two germline ends. This CDR3 spans 15 amino acids.